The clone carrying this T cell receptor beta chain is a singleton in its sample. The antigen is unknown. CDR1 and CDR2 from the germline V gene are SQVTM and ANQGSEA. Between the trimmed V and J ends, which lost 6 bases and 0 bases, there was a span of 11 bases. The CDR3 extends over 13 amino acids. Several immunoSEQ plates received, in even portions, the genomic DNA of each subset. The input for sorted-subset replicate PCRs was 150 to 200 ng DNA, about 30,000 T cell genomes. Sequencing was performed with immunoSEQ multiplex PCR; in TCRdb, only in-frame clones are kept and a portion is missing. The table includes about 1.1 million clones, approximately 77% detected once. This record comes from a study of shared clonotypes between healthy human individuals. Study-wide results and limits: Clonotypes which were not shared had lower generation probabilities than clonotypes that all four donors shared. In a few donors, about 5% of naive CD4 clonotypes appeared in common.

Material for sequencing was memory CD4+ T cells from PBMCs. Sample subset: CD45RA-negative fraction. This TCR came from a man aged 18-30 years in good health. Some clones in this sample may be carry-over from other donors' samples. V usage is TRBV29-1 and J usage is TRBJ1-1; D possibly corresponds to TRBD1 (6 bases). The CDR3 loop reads CSVYGTLNTEAFF. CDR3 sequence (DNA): TGCAGCGTCTACGGGACACTGAACACTGAAGCTTTCTTT.